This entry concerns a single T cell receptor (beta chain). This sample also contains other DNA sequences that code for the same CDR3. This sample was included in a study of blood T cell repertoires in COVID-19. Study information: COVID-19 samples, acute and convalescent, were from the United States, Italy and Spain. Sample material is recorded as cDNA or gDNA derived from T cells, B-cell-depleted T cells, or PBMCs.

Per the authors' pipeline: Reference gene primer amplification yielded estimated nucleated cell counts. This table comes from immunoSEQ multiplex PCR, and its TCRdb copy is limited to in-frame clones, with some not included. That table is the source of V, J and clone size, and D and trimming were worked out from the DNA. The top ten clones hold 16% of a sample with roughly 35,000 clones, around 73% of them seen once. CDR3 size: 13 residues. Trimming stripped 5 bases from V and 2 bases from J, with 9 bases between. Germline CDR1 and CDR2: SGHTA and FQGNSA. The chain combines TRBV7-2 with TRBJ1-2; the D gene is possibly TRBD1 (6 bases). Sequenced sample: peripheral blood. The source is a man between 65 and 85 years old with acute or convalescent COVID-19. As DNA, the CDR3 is TGTGCCAGCAGCCCTGGACAGAACTATGGCTACACCTTC. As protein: CASSPGQNYGYTF.